This T cell receptor (beta chain) was retrieved from a study of T cell responses to AZD1222 COVID-19 vaccine. As for this clone: Its target is not known.

Findings of the study overall: At study baseline, merely several AZD1222 recipients were seropositive.

Germline-derived CDR1 and CDR2 are MRHNA and SNTAGT. The CDR3 has 13 amino acids. Deletions cut 3 bases from V and 5 bases from J, with 10 bases between. Only in-frame clones appear in the TCRdb table, and some are missing; sequencing was by immunoSEQ multiplex PCR. The sample comprises 250,000 to 300,000 clones, about 94% of which are singletons, and around 0.57% rests with the top ten. The sample here was peripheral blood, taken 28 days after the second AZD1222 dose. The receptor was derived from an adult who received the AZD1222 COVID-19 vaccine. V and J are TRBV6-4 and TRBJ2-5; D is unclear. The CDR3 region has the DNA TGTGCCAGCAGTGAAGACTTATGGGAGACCCAGTACTTC. It specifies CASSEDLWETQYF.